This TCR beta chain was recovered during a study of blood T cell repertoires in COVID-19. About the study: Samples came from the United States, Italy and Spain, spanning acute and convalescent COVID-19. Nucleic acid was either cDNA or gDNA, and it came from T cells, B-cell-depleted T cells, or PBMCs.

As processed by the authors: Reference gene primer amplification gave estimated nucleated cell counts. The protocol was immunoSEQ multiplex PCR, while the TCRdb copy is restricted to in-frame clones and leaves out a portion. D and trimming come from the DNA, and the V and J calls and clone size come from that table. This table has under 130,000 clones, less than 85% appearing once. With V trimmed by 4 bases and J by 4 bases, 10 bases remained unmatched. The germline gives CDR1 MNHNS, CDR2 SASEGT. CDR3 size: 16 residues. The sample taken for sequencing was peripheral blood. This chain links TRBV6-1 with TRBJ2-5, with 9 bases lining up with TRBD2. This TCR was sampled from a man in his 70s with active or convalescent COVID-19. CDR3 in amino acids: CASSGRLAASRETQYF. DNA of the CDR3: TGTGCCAGCAGTGGTCGACTAGCGGCGTCCCGAGAGACCCAGTACTTC.